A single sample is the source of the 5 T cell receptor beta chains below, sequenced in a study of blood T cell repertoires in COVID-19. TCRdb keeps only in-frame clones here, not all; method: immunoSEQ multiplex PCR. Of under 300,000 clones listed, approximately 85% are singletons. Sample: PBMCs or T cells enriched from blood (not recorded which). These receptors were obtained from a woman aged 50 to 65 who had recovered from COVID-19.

CDR3 sequence reads: CASSFTGTGENIQYF. CDR3 DNA: TGTGCCAGCAGCTTCACCGGGACAGGGGAAAACATTCAGTACTTC. The chain uses TRBV9 and TRBJ2-4; 10 bases map to TRBD1. The V segment lost 4 bases and the J segment 5 bases; nucleotides outside the gene matches: 6. The CDR3 runs 15 residues. Germline V gives CDR1 SGDLS, CDR2 YYNGEE.

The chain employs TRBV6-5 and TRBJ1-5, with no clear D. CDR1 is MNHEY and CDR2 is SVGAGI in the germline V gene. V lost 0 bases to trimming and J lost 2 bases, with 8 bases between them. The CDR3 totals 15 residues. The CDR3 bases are TGTGCCAGCAGTTACTCCAGGATGGGCAATCAGCCCCAGCATTTT. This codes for CASSYSRMGNQPQHF.

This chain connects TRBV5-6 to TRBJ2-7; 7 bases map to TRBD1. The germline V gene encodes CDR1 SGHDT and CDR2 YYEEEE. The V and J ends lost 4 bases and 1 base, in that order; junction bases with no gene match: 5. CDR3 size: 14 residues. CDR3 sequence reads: CASSNYRGSYEQYF. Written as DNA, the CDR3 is TGTGCCAGCAGCAATTACAGGGGATCCTACGAGCAGTACTTC.

The CDR3 loop reads CASRQSPEQTYEQYF. CDR3 nucleotide sequence: TGTGCCAGCAGGCAATCACCCGAACAAACCTACGAGCAGTACTTC. The chain has TRBV6-5 and TRBJ2-7, with no clear D. This CDR3 region has 15 residues. V shed 6 bases and J shed 2 bases, with 17 bases lying between them. Germline V gene data show CDR1 as MNHEY and CDR2 as SVGAGI.

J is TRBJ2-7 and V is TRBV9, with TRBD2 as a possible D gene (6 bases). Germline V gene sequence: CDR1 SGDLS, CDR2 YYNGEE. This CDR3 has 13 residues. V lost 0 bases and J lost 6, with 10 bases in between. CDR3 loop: CASSVGGGTEQYF. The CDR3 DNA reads TGTGCCAGCAGCGTAGGAGGAGGGACCGAGCAGTACTTC.